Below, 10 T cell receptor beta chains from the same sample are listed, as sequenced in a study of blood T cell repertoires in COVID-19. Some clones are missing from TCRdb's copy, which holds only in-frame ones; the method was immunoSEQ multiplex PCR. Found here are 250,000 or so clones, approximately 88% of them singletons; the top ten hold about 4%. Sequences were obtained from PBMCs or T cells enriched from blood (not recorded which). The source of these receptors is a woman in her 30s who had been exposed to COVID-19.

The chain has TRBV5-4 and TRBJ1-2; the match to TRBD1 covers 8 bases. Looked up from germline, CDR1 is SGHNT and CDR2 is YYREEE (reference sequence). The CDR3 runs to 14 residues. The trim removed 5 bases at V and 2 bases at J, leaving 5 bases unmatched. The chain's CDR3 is CASSTSGGNYGYTF. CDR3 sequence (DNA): TGTGCCAGCAGTACCTCAGGGGGCAACTATGGCTACACCTTC.

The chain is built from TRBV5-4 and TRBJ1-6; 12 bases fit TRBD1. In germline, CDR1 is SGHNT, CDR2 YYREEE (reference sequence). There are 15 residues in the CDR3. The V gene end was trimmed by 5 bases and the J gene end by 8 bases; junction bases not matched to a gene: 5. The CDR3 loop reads CASRKGQGAYSPLHF. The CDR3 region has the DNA TGTGCCAGCAGAAAGGGACAGGGGGCTTATTCACCCCTCCACTTT. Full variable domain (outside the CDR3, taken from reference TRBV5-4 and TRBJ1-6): ETGVTQSPTHLIKTRGQQVTLRCSSQSGHNTVSWYQQALGQGPQFIFQYYREEENGRGNFPPRFSGLQFPNYSSELNVNALELDDSALYLCASRKGQGAYSPLHFGNGTRLTVT.

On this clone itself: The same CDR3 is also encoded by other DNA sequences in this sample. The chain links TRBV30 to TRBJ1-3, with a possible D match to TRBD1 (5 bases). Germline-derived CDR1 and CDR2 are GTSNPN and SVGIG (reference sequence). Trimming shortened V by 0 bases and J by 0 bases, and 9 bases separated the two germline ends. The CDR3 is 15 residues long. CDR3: CAWSVRGYSGNTIYF. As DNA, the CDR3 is TGTGCCTGGAGTGTACGGGGGTACTCTGGAAACACCATATATTTT.

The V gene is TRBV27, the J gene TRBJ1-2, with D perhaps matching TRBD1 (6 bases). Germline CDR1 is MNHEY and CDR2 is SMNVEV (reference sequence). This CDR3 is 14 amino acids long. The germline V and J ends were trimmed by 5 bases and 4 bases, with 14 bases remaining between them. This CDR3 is CASSQDRRSYGYTF. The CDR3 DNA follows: TGTGCCAGCAGTCAGGACAGAAGAAGCTATGGCTACACCTTC.

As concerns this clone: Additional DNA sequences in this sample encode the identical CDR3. The CDR3 nucleotides read TGTGCCAGCAGAGGACAGCCCTATGGCTACACCTTC. Translation: CASRGQPYGYTF. The chain has TRBV2 and TRBJ1-2, with D maybe TRBD1 (6 bases). The CDR3 has 12 amino acids. V gave up 6 bases and J gave up 4 bases, with 9 bases separating them. CDR1 SNHLY and CDR2 FYNNEI come from the germline V gene.

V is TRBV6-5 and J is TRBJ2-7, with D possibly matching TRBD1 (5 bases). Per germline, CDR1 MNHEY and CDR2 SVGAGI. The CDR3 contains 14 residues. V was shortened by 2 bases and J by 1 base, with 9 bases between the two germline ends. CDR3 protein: CASSYETESYEQYF. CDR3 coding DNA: TGTGCCAGCAGTTACGAGACAGAATCCTACGAGCAGTACTTC.

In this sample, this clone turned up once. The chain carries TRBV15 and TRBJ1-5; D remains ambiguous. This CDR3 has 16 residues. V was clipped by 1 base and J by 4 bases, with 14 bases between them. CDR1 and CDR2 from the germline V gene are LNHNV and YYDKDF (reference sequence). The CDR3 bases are TGTGCCACCAGCAGAGGGAGAACCCCGGAGAATCAGCCCCAGCATTTT. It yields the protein CATSRGRTPENQPQHF.

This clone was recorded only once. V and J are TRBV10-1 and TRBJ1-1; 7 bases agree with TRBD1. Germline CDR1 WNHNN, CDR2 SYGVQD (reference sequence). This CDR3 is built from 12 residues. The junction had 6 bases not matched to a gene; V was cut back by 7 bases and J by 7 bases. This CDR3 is CASTLDRFEAFF. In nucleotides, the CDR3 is TGCGCCAGCACCCTGGACAGGTTTGAAGCTTTCTTT.

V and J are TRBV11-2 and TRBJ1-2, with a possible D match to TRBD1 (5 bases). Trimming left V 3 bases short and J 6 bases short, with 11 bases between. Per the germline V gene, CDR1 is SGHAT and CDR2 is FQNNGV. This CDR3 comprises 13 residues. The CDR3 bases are TGTGCCAGCAGCTTCCCAGGGATAGATGGCTACACCTTC. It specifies CASSFPGIDGYTF.

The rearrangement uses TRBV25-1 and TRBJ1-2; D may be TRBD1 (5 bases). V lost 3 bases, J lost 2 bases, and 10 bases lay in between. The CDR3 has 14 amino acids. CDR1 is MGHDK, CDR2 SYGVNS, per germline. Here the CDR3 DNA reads TGTGCCAGCAGTGATTTCCGACAGAACTATGGCTACACCTTC. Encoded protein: CASSDFRQNYGYTF.